This TCR beta chain was sequenced for a study of OX40 agonist ivuxolimab in advanced cancers. Study results and caveats: Both blood CD4+ and CD8+ T cells showed clonal growth by week 6 at 0.1 to 3.0 mg/kg. Among T cells, CD8+ cells averaged more expanded clones than CD4+ cells.

Comment on this clone: What it binds is unknown.

Germline V gives CDR1 SGDLS, CDR2 YYNGEE. The germline V and J ends were trimmed by 0 bases and 8 bases, with 11 bases remaining between them. The CDR3 contains 14 residues. TCRdb's copy holds only in-frame clones and misses some; the assay was immunoSEQ multiplex PCR. The sample has about 31,000 clones, 82% seen once. This receptor was taken from an adult with an advanced solid tumor such as melanoma, head and neck, liver or kidney cancer. The source was CD4+ or CD8+ T cells sorted from blood, collected in a trial of the OX40 agonist ivuxolimab. This chain joins TRBV9 and TRBJ1-4, with D perhaps TRBD1 (5 bases). The CDR3 bases are TGTGCCAGCAGCGTAGATGCGGGACGAGAAAAACTGTTTTTT. Translated, it gives CASSVDAGREKLFF.